Each of the 11 T cell receptor beta chains below was sequenced from the same sample in a study of cytomegalovirus exposure and HLA in healthy donors. The PCR made use of 60 Vbeta and 13 Jbeta primers. Some clones are missing from TCRdb's copy, which holds only in-frame ones; the method was immunoSEQ multiplex PCR. The data show about 110,000 clones, approximately 82% seen once. The sequenced material came from PBMCs. These receptors all stem from a man aged 25-45 years in good health and CMV-seropositive.

The chain is built from TRBV29-1 and TRBJ1-2, with 8 bases that match TRBD1. CDR3 length: 14 residues. Trimming removed 1 base from V and 8 bases from J; junction bases left unmatched: 9. Germline CDR1 and CDR2: SQVTM and ANQGSEA. The CDR3 DNA is TGCAGCGTTGAAGCCGTTCCAGGGGGCTGGGGCTACACCTTC. It yields the protein CSVEAVPGGWGYTF.

The V call is TRBV5-4, the J call TRBJ2-2, with TRBD1 as a possible D gene (6 bases). Trimming left V 0 bases short and J 1 base short, with 10 bases between. Germline loops: CDR1 SGHNT, CDR2 YYREEE (reference sequence). This CDR3 contains 16 residues. As DNA, the CDR3 is TGTGCCAGCAGCTTGGCCTTGGGACAGAACACCGGGGAGCTGTTTTTT. Translation: CASSLALGQNTGELFF. Full variable domain (rest looked up from reference TRBV5-4 and TRBJ2-2): ETGVTQSPTHLIKTRGQQVTLRCSSQSGHNTVSWYQQALGQGPQFIFQYYREEENGRGNFPPRFSGLQFPNYSSELNVNALELDDSALYLCASSLALGQNTGELFFGEGSRLTVL.

V and J are TRBV6-1 and TRBJ1-6; D not certain. The ends were cut back, 6 bases at V and 8 bases at J, with 5 bases in the middle. This CDR3 is built from 11 residues. From germline, CDR1 is MNHNS and CDR2 SASEGT. CDR3 loop: CASRIDSPLHF. The CDR3 DNA sequence: TGTGCCAGCAGAATAGATTCACCCCTCCACTTT.

V is TRBV5-4 and J is TRBJ2-5; no clear D gene. The V gene's germline CDR1 is SGHNT and CDR2 YYREEE (reference sequence). The CDR3 sequence is 15 residues long. Trimming removed 0 bases from V and 0 bases from J, with 9 bases in between. The DNA for the CDR3 is TGTGCCAGCAGCTTGGCGCGCGGAGACCAAGAGACCCAGTACTTC. Protein: CASSLARGDQETQYF.

This rearrangement joins TRBV14 to TRBJ1-5; TRBD1 might be the D (5 bases). Trimming left V 1 base short and J 5 bases short, with 9 bases between. This CDR3 is 14 amino acids long. From germline, CDR1 is SGHDN and CDR2 FVKESK. The CDR3 protein is CASSQAGLYQPQHF. In DNA form, the CDR3 reads TGTGCCAGCAGCCAAGCAGGGTTGTATCAGCCCCAGCATTTT.

The rearrangement links TRBV18 to TRBJ1-3; no definite D call. Germline V gene lookup returns CDR1 KGHSH and CDR2 LQKENI. There are 15 residues in the CDR3. V lost 1 base, J lost 0 bases, and 7 bases lay in between. Here the CDR3 reads CASSPRTYSGNTIYF. The CDR3 region has the DNA TGTGCCAGCTCACCACGCACTTACTCTGGAAACACCATATATTTT.

V gene TRBV19 combines with J gene TRBJ2-2, with D possibly matching TRBD1 (7 bases). The length of the CDR3 is 16 residues. V shed 3 bases and J shed 5 bases, with 16 bases lying between them. The germline V gene has CDR1 LNHDA and CDR2 SQIVND (reference sequence). CDR3 residues: CASSMVQGTLTGELFF. In nucleotides, the CDR3 is TGTGCCAGTAGTATGGTACAGGGGACTTTAACCGGGGAGCTGTTTTTT.

This clone was seen more than once but under ten times. The V call is TRBV15, the J call TRBJ2-6; 9 nucleotides line up with TRBD1. CDR3 length equals 19 residues. The junction had 10 bases not matched to a gene; V was cut back by 3 bases and J by 1 base. The germline gives CDR1 LNHNV, CDR2 YYDKDF (reference sequence). The CDR3 spells CATSRAGTGLGSGANVLTF. The CDR3 DNA follows: TGTGCCACCAGCAGGGCCGGGACAGGGTTGGGGTCTGGGGCCAACGTCCTGACTTTC.

The table lists this clone with a few counts. The chain links TRBV28 to TRBJ2-5, with a weak D call TRBD1 (5 bases). CDR1 and CDR2 from the germline V gene are MDHEN and SYDVKM. V was pared by 2 bases and J by 3 bases, with 10 bases between. The CDR3 is made up of 14 amino acids. The CDR3 loop is CASSLKQEKETQYF. Written as DNA, the CDR3 is TGTGCCAGCAGTTTAAAACAGGAGAAAGAGACCCAGTACTTC. Combining the CDR3 with reference TRBV28 and TRBJ2-5 gives the whole variable domain DVKVTQSSRYLVKRTGEKVFLECVQDMDHENMFWYRQDPGLGLRLIYFSYDVKMKEKGDIPEGYSVSREKKERFSLILESASTNQTSMYLCASSLKQEKETQYFGPGTRLLVL.

The chain employs TRBV2 and TRBJ2-3; 15 bases fit TRBD2. The V and J ends lost 11 bases and 7 bases, in that order; junction bases with no gene match: 4. This CDR3 is 13 amino acids long. Germline lookup yields CDR1 SNHLY and CDR2 FYNNEI. The CDR3 region is CAGLAGGPNTQYF. Here the CDR3 DNA reads TGTGCCGGACTAGCGGGGGGGCCAAATACGCAGTATTTT.

This chain joins TRBV7-8 and TRBJ2-7; 12 bases fit TRBD2. Germline trimming cut 0 bases from V and 6 bases from J; bases unmatched to any gene: 3. This CDR3 comprises 15 residues. The germline V gene has CDR1 SGHVS and CDR2 FQNEAQ. The CDR3 DNA is TGTGCCAGCAGCTTAGCGTTGACTAGCGGGAGCGAGCAGTACGTC. Amino acid sequence: CASSLALTSGSEQYV.